The 16 T cell receptor beta chains given below trace back to one sample, sequenced in a study of T cell clonotyping in hematopoietic cell transplantation. Method: immunoSEQ multiplex PCR; TCRdb's copy keeps in-frame clones and lacks some. Among under 15,000 clones listed, around nine tenths were seen once. The sequencing sample was made of peripheral blood mononuclear cells. These receptors all stem from a man in his thirties or forties in good health. Some clones in this sample may be carry-over from other donors' samples.

The rearrangement links TRBV29-1 to TRBJ2-5; 8 nucleotides line up with TRBD2. This CDR3 has 13 amino acids. CDR1 is SQVTM and CDR2 is ANQGSEA in the germline V gene. V trimming: 5 bases; J trimming: 3 bases; junction bases outside the gene matches: 5. In DNA, the CDR3 is TGCAGCGTTTCTGGCGGGGGGAAAGAGACCCAGTACTTC. Protein sequence: CSVSGGGKETQYF.

J is TRBJ1-2 and V is TRBV19; D is ambiguous. There are 12 residues in the CDR3. Per germline, CDR1 LNHDA and CDR2 SQIVND (reference sequence). V shed 4 bases and J shed 4 bases, with 7 bases lying between them. The DNA for the CDR3 is TGTGCCAGTAGTAGTCGAGGCTATGGCTACACCTTC. This translates into CASSSRGYGYTF.

This chain connects TRBV4-1 to TRBJ1-2, with 9 bases matching TRBD1. CDR1 is MGHRA, CDR2 YSYEKL, per germline. The CDR3 consists of 13 residues. The V gene end was trimmed by 1 base and the J gene end by 8 bases; junction bases not matched to a gene: 2. The CDR3 DNA follows: TGCGCCAGCAGCCAAGGGACAGGGGACGGCTACACCTTC. It codes for CASSQGTGDGYTF.

The gene calls are TRBV19 and TRBJ2-7; 7 bases are shared with TRBD2. The V and J ends lost 6 bases and 3 bases, in that order; junction bases with no gene match: 11. CDR1 and CDR2 (germline): LNHDA, SQIVND (reference sequence). This CDR3 region has 15 residues. The CDR3: CASSAGVSTLYEQYF. The CDR3 DNA reads as TGTGCCAGTAGCGCGGGAGTTTCGACACTCTACGAGCAGTACTTC.

The V and J genes are TRBV7-2 and TRBJ2-1; D not certain. The CDR3 extends over 13 amino acids. Trimming took off 1 base at V and 5 bases at J, with 6 bases between the two ends. CDR1 and CDR2 (germline): SGHTA, FQGNSA. In nucleotides, the CDR3 is TGTGCCAGCAGCTTAGGGCAGAACAATGAGCAGTTCTTC. It specifies CASSLGQNNEQFF.

This clone was picked up one time. The V call is TRBV6-1, the J call TRBJ2-2, with D uncertain. Trimming removed 6 bases from V and 5 bases from J, with 13 bases in between. This CDR3 is built from 14 residues. The V gene's germline CDR1 is MNHNS and CDR2 SASEGT. The CDR3 spells CASSLASGTGELFF. The CDR3, as DNA: TGTGCCAGCAGCCTGGCCTCTGGAACCGGGGAGCTGTTTTTT.

This clone has only one observation. The CDR3 nucleotides are TGTGCCAGCAGCGTAGTGGGGAACAATGAGCAGTTCTTC. Its translation is CASSVVGNNEQFF. J is TRBJ2-1 and V is TRBV7-2; D unclear. CDR3 length: 13 residues. From germline, CDR1 is SGHTA and CDR2 FQGNSA. With 5 bases removed from V and 5 bases from J, the gap between germline ends came to 10 bases.

V usage is TRBV2 and J usage is TRBJ1-2; 10 bases map to TRBD1. V lost 7 bases to trimming and J lost 7 bases; unmatched junction nucleotides: 6. Germline V gene sequence: CDR1 SNHLY, CDR2 FYNNEI. The CDR3 loop spans 13 amino acids. The CDR3 DNA reads TGTGCCAGCATGGGGACAGGGGATTTTGGCTACACCTTC. This sequence encodes CASMGTGDFGYTF.

This chain joins TRBV30 and TRBJ1-5; D is ambiguous. The germline V gene encodes CDR1 GTSNPN and CDR2 SVGIG (reference sequence). CDR3 length: 15 residues. Trimming removed 0 bases from V and 7 bases from J, with 16 bases in between. CDR3 DNA sequence: TGTGCCTGGAGTGTAACGGCCTTAGGAGGGCAGCCCCAGCATTTT. Amino acids: CAWSVTALGGQPQHF.

The chain combines TRBV11-2 with TRBJ2-5; possibly TRBD2 for D (5 bases). Germline CDR1 reads SGHAT; CDR2 reads FQNNGV. Deletions cut 0 bases from V and 0 bases from J, with 8 bases between. CDR3 length equals 15 residues. CDR3 region: CASSLEAEYQETQYF. The CDR3 DNA is TGTGCCAGCAGCTTAGAAGCGGAGTACCAAGAGACCCAGTACTTC.

The CDR3 spells CASSYSGGQGTF. CDR3 coding DNA: TGTGCCAGCAGTTACTCGGGGGGACAGGGGACCTTC. The chain employs TRBV6-5 and TRBJ1-2; TRBD1 matches 10 bases. Germline CDR1 MNHEY, CDR2 SVGAGI. V dropped 0 bases and J dropped 14; count of bases not matched to a gene: 3. This CDR3 is built from 12 residues.

The chain recombines TRBV2 with TRBJ1-1, with D uncertain. Between the trimmed V and J ends, which lost 1 base and 1 base, there was a span of 1 base. The CDR3 runs 12 residues. CDR1 and CDR2 (germline): SNHLY, FYNNEI. The CDR3 sequence is CASSEGNTEAFF. For the CDR3, the DNA is TGTGCCAGCAGTGAAGGGAACACTGAAGCTTTCTTT.

The chain recombines TRBV19 with TRBJ2-2, with 9 bases matching TRBD2. The J segment lost 1 base and the V segment lost 7 bases, leaving 7 bases of the junction unmatched. The CDR3 is 16 residues long. Germline values: CDR1 LNHDA, CDR2 SQIVND (reference sequence). CDR3 DNA: TGTGCCAGTATCGGGCTAGCGGGGAGGAACACCGGGGAGCTGTTTTTT. Amino acids: CASIGLAGRNTGELFF.

The table lists this clone with a few counts. The chain's CDR3 is CASSPGFSGNTIYF. CDR3 in DNA: TGTGCCAGCAGCCCCGGTTTCTCTGGAAACACCATATATTTT. The chain joins TRBV5-6 to TRBJ1-3; D remains unclear. This CDR3 comprises 14 residues. V was clipped by 4 bases and J by 0 bases, with 8 bases between them. Germline V lookup: CDR1 SGHDT, CDR2 YYEEEE.

The CDR3 region is CASSLGPSSYNEQFF. The CDR3 nucleotides are TGTGCCAGCAGCTTAGGACCAAGCTCCTACAATGAGCAGTTCTTC. V and J are TRBV7-2 and TRBJ2-1; no firm D call. V was pared by 1 base and J by 0 bases, with 7 bases between. CDR1 and CDR2 (germline): SGHTA, FQGNSA. CDR3 length equals 15 residues.

This clone was seen once. V and J are TRBV30 and TRBJ1-3; no clear D. The germline CDR1 and CDR2 sequences are GTSNPN and SVGIG (reference sequence). The CDR3 length is 10 residues. Trimming took 7 bases from V and 4 from J, leaving 5 bases between them. The CDR3 sequence: CASEGNTIYF. The CDR3 DNA follows: TGTGCCTCGGAGGGAAACACCATATATTTT.